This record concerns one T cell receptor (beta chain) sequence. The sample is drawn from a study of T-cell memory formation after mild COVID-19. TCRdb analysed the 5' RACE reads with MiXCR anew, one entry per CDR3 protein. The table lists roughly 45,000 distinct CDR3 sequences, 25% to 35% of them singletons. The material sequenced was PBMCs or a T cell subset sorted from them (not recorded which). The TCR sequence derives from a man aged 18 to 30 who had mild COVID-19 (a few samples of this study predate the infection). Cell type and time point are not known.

Here the CDR3 reads CASSIENRGIYEQFF. The CDR3 DNA is TGCGCCAGCAGCATTGAGAACAGGGGTATCTATGAGCAGTTCTTC. The chain carries TRBV5-1 and TRBJ2-1; 7 nucleotides agree with TRBD1. Trimming took 4 bases from V and 8 from J; bases not matched to a gene: 12. The CDR3 contains 15 residues. Germline lookup yields CDR1 SGHRS and CDR2 YFSETQ.